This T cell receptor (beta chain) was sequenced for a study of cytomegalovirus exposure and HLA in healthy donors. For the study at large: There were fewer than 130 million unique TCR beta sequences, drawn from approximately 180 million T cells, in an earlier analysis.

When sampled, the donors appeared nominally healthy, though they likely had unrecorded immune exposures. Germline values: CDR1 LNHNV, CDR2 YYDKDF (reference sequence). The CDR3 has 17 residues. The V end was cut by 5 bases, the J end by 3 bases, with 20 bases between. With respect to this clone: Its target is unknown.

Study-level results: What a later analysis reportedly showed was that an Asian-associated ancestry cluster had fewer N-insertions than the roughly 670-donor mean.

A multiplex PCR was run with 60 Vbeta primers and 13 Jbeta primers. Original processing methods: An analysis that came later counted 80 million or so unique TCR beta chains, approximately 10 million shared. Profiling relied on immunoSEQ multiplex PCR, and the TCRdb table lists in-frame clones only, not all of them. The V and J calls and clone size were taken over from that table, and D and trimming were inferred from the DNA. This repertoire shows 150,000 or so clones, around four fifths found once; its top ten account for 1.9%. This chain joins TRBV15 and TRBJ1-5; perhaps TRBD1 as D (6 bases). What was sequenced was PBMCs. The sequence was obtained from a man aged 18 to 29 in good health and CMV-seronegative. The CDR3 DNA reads TGTGCCACCAGCGGCCATACCGGGACACGGACCAATCAGCCCCAGCATTTT. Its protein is CATSGHTGTRTNQPQHF.